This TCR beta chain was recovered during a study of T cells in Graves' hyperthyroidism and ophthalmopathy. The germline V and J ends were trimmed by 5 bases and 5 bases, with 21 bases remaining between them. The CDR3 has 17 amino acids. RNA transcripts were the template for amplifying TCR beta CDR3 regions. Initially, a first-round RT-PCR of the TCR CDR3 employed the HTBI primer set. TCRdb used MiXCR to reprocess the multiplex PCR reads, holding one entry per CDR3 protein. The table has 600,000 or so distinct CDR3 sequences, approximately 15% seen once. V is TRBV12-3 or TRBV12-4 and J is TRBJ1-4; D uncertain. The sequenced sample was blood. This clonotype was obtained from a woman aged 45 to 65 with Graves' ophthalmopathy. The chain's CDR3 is CASSTLSLAGPNEKLFF. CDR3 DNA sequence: TGTGCCAGCAGTACCCTGTCCCTCGCCGGCCCGAATGAAAAACTGTTTTTT.